The text below deals with one TCR beta chain. Each CDR3 protein gets one entry after TCRdb re-called the 5' RACE reads with MiXCR. The data hold tens of thousands of distinct CDR3 sequences, with under 20% observed a single time. The data were taken from a study of T cells of healthy individuals. After removal of 2 bases from V and 6 bases from J, the junction contained 12 bases not matched to a gene. The CDR3 spans 17 residues. Germline-derived CDR1 and CDR2 are SNHLY and FYNNEI. The chain joins TRBV2 to TRBJ2-3; 9 nucleotides align to TRBD2. The receptor was isolated from a human donor in good health. In DNA, the CDR3 is TGTGCCAGCAGTGAAAGAGGTTTGCGGGGGGGTGCGGATACGCAGTATTTT. It encodes CASSERGLRGGADTQYF.